One and the same sample provided the 6 T cell receptor beta chains below, sequenced in a study of blood T cells in healthy people across ages. PCR was performed a second time for about 6 to 12 cycles using a sample-barcoded 5' primer and a J-beta primer mix. MiXCR, applied by TCRdb to the 5' RACE reads, yields one record per CDR3 protein. The table records about 1.8 million distinct CDR3 sequences, less than 50% of them present only once. Sequenced material: blood. The receptors were sampled from a woman between 40 and 55 years old in good health.

The V and J genes are TRBV7-9 and TRBJ2-1, with D perhaps assigned TRBD1 or TRBD2 (6 bases each). Germline CDR1 is SEHNR and CDR2 is FQNEAQ (reference sequence). V gave up 0 bases and J gave up 5 bases, with 17 bases separating them. This CDR3 region has 17 residues. The CDR3 DNA follows: TGTGCCAGCAGCTTAGCGTTTTATGGTCGGGGGCACAATGAGCAGTTCTTC. It yields the protein CASSLAFYGRGHNEQFF.

V usage is TRBV6-2 or TRBV6-3 and J usage is TRBJ2-1; tentatively, D is TRBD1 (6 bases). CDR1 MNHEY and CDR2 SVGEGT come from the germline V gene. The CDR3 has 14 amino acids. The V gene lost 2 bases and the J gene lost 8 bases, with 13 bases spanning the gap. The CDR3 is CASSYLTGLHEQFF. The CDR3 bases are TGTGCCAGCAGTTACCTCACAGGGTTGCATGAGCAGTTCTTC.

The chain couples TRBV2 to TRBJ1-2, with D tentatively TRBD1 (5 bases). The CDR3 extends over 16 amino acids. V gave up 2 bases and J gave up 0 bases, with 13 bases separating them. The V gene's germline CDR1 is SNHLY and CDR2 FYNNEI. In DNA form, the CDR3 reads TGTGCCAGCAGTGAATTCGACAGATCGTCTAACTATGGCTACACCTTC. It is translated as CASSEFDRSSNYGYTF.

The genes are TRBV20-1 and TRBJ2-1; D not resolved. Germline assignment: CDR1 DFQATT and CDR2 SNEGSKA (reference sequence). The CDR3 is made up of 12 amino acids. The CDR3 loop is CRARTWGNEQFF. CDR3 bases: TGCAGGGCGCGCACCTGGGGTAATGAGCAGTTCTTC.

V gene TRBV29-1 combines with J gene TRBJ2-5; 7 bases fit TRBD1. This CDR3 has 15 residues. The germline V gene has CDR1 SQVTM and CDR2 ANQGSEA. The trim removed 1 base at V and 4 bases at J, leaving 9 bases unmatched. CDR3 in amino acids: CSVEGGRGKRETQYF. The CDR3 DNA sequence: TGCAGCGTTGAAGGAGGCAGGGGGAAAAGAGAGACCCAGTACTTC.

This clonotype was picked up a small number of times. The chain employs TRBV5-1 and TRBJ2-3; 7 bases map to TRBD1. Germline V gene data show CDR1 as SGHRS and CDR2 as YFSETQ. Trimming cost V 1 base and J 2 bases; bases outside gene matches: 10. This CDR3 has 17 residues. The CDR3, as DNA: TGCGCCAGCAGCTTGATCCGGACAGGATTTTCCACAGATACGCAGTATTTT. Amino acid sequence: CASSLIRTGFSTDTQYF.